This T cell receptor beta chain was documented in a study of control samples from healthy donors and cancer patients. Sequencing was performed with immunoSEQ multiplex PCR; in TCRdb, only in-frame clones are kept and a portion is missing. The top ten clones hold roughly a sixth of a sample with roughly 120,000 clones, 85% to 90% of them seen once. The CDR3 contains 13 residues. Germline V gives CDR1 SGHAT, CDR2 FQNNGV. V was pared by 5 bases and J by 9 bases, with 14 bases between. Sequencing used blood. The chain links TRBV11-2 to TRBJ2-1; weak D call: TRBD1 (6 bases). This clonotype was sampled from a woman between 45 and 60 years old in good health. CDR3 amino acids: CASSPTGLGEQFF. In nucleotides, the CDR3 is TGTGCCAGCAGCCCTACAGGGTTGGGTGAGCAGTTCTTC.